Shown below are 16 T cell receptor beta chains from a single sample sequenced in a study of control samples from healthy donors and cancer patients. Data came from immunoSEQ multiplex PCR; TCRdb stores just in-frame clones and leaves some out. Here the sample spans about 170,000 clones, 80% to 95% being singletons. Sequenced: blood. These receptors all come from a woman between 55 and 75 years old in good health.

V is TRBV4-3 and J is TRBJ2-7; 8 positions agree with TRBD2. J was trimmed by 1 base and V by 0 bases; bases with no gene match: 2. The CDR3 is made up of 15 amino acids. Germline assignment: CDR1 LGHNA and CDR2 YSLEER. CDR3 bases: TGCGCCAGCAGCCAAGATACGGGGGGGTCCTACGAGCAGTACTTC. Its protein is CASSQDTGGSYEQYF.

This chain joins TRBV19 and TRBJ1-2, with D uncertain. This CDR3 region has 15 residues. The V and J ends lost 5 bases and 4 bases respectively, with 17 bases between them. The germline CDR1 and CDR2 sequences are LNHDA and SQIVND (reference sequence). CDR3 in amino acids: CASSAPNRVSYGYTF. The CDR3, as DNA: TGTGCCAGTAGTGCCCCTAATAGGGTGTCCTATGGCTACACCTTC.

Of note for this clone: The same CDR3 arises from other DNA sequences in this sample as well. The V and J genes are TRBV18 and TRBJ1-1, with 7 nucleotides matching TRBD1. The CDR3 covers 13 residues. Per germline, CDR1 KGHSH and CDR2 LQKENI. V gave up 2 bases and J gave up 3 bases; unmatched junction bases: 0. This chain's CDR3 is CASSPTGDTEAFF. The CDR3 bases are TGTGCCAGCTCACCAACAGGGGACACTGAAGCTTTCTTT.

This sequence joins TRBV15 and TRBJ1-2, with D maybe TRBD1 (5 bases). CDR1 and CDR2 (germline): LNHNV, YYDKDF (reference sequence). Trimming left V 9 bases short and J 4 bases short, with 12 bases between. This CDR3 region has 12 residues. The CDR3, as DNA: TGTGCCACTTCAGGGATAGGCTATGGCTACACCTTC. It specifies CATSGIGYGYTF. Using reference TRBV15 and TRBJ1-2 for the parts outside the CDR3, the full variable domain is DAMVIQNPRYQVTQFGKPVTLSCSQTLNHNVMYWYQQKSSQAPKLLFHYYDKDFNNEADTPDNFQSRRPNTSFCFLDIRSPGLGDTAMYLCATSGIGYGYTFGSGTRLTVV.

The J gene is TRBJ2-7, the V gene TRBV7-2, with D hard to call. V lost 5 bases, J lost 5 bases, and 13 bases lay in between. This CDR3 spans 13 amino acids. Germline-derived CDR1 and CDR2 are SGHTA and FQGNSA. CDR3 nucleotides: TGTGCCAGCAGCCCCCGTGGGTTCGACGAGCAGTACTTC. Protein sequence: CASSPRGFDEQYF.

The rearrangement uses TRBV10-3 and TRBJ1-2, with D possibly matching TRBD1 (6 bases). Germline V gene lookup returns CDR1 ENHRY and CDR2 SYGVKD. The CDR3 extends over 15 amino acids. V gave up 0 bases and J gave up 6 bases, with 14 bases separating them. In nucleotides, the CDR3 is TGTGCCATCAGTGAGTCGGAAAAGACAGGCCATGGCTACACCTTC. Protein sequence: CAISESEKTGHGYTF.

This sequence joins TRBV7-2 and TRBJ1-1; D gene unclear. Germline CDR1 is SGHTA and CDR2 is FQGNSA. CDR3 length equals 17 residues. With 0 bases removed from V and 4 bases from J, the gap between germline ends came to 18 bases. This CDR3 reads CASSLARKGKSITEAFF. The CDR3 DNA follows: TGTGCCAGCAGCTTAGCGCGAAAAGGAAAATCTATCACTGAAGCTTTCTTT.

This chain joins TRBV30 and TRBJ1-1; TRBD1 is a possible D gene (6 bases). Germline V gene sequence: CDR1 GTSNPN, CDR2 SVGIG (reference sequence). V was shortened by 7 bases and J by 3 bases, with 18 bases between the two germline ends. The CDR3 length is 14 residues. The CDR3 spells CAFKTGREDTEAFF. The CDR3 nucleotides read TGTGCCTTTAAAACAGGGAGGGAGGACACTGAAGCTTTCTTT. Together with reference TRBV30 and TRBJ1-1, the CDR3 gives the full variable domain: SQTIHQWPATLVQPVGSPLSLECTVEGTSNPNLYWYRQAAGRGLQLLFYSVGIGQISSEVPQNLSASRPQDRQFILSSKKLLLSDSGFYLCAFKTGREDTEAFFGQGTRLTVV.

V usage is TRBV11-3 and J usage is TRBJ2-3; no clear D gene. The CDR3 is made up of 13 amino acids. Per germline, CDR1 SGHNT and CDR2 YENEEA. Trimming took off 4 bases at V and 5 bases at J, with 10 bases between the two ends. DNA of the CDR3: TGTGCCAGCAGCTGGACCGCCGGAGATACGCAGTATTTT. Translated, it gives CASSWTAGDTQYF.

This chain uses TRBV18 with TRBJ2-3; tentative D call: TRBD2 (5 bases). The CDR3 spans 16 residues. V lost 4 bases and J lost 2, with 16 bases in between. Germline V gene sequence: CDR1 KGHSH, CDR2 LQKENI. CDR3 coding DNA: TGTGCCAGCTCACGAGGGAACAGCGCATCCACAGATACGCAGTATTTT. It is translated as CASSRGNSASTDTQYF.

This chain joins TRBV9 and TRBJ2-2; 7 bases fit TRBD1. The CDR3 totals 14 residues. Germline lookup yields CDR1 SGDLS and CDR2 YYNGEE. The J segment lost 2 bases and the V segment lost 5 bases, leaving 3 bases of the junction unmatched. CDR3 coding DNA: TGTGCCAGCAGAAGGGACAGAAACACCGGGGAGCTGTTTTTT. This encodes CASRRDRNTGELFF.

The chain couples TRBV9 to TRBJ2-5; D is perhaps TRBD1 (6 bases). The germline gives CDR1 SGDLS, CDR2 YYNGEE. The germline V and J ends were trimmed by 1 base and 3 bases, with 10 bases remaining between them. The CDR3 sequence is 14 residues long. CDR3 DNA: TGTGCCAGCAGCGTACAAGGGGGAGAAGAGACCCAGTACTTC. It translates to CASSVQGGEETQYF.

The chain carries TRBV5-5 and TRBJ2-5, with TRBD2 identical over 10 bases. V shed 2 bases, J shed 5 bases, and the junction held 6 bases outside the gene matches. CDR3 length equals 15 residues. Germline CDR1 and CDR2: SGHKS and YYEKEE (reference sequence). In nucleotides, the CDR3 is TGTGCCAGCAGCTTACGACTAGCGGGTTGGGAGACCCAGTACTTC. This gives the protein CASSLRLAGWETQYF.

In its sample, this clone was seen once. The chain uses TRBV6-5 and TRBJ1-1; D uncertain. The CDR3 runs to 11 residues. Germline lookup yields CDR1 MNHEY and CDR2 SVGAGI. The V and J ends lost 6 bases and 1 base respectively, with 3 bases between them. CDR3 nucleotides: TGTGCCAGCAGAGCGAACACTGAAGCTTTCTTT. It is translated as CASRANTEAFF.

J is TRBJ1-2 and V is TRBV5-1, with D unresolved. The CDR3 is 12 residues long. The V end lost 4 bases, the J end lost 6 bases, and 10 bases lay between the germline ends. CDR1 is SGHRS, CDR2 YFSETQ, per germline. The DNA of the CDR3 is TGCGCCAGCAGCAACTACGGGGATGGCTACACCTTC. Amino acids: CASSNYGDGYTF.

This rearrangement joins TRBV3-1 (or the pseudogene TRBV3-2) to TRBJ2-5; possible D gene TRBD2, 7 bases. Germline assignment: CDR1 LGHDT and CDR2 YNNKEL (reference sequence). The V and J ends lost 1 base and 5 bases respectively, with 11 bases between them. The CDR3 is 14 amino acids. The CDR3 bases are TGTGCCAGCAGCCAAGCCAGGGGAGGGGAGACCCAGTACTTC. It yields the protein CASSQARGGETQYF.